This T cell receptor beta chain is drawn from a study of T-cell memory formation after mild COVID-19. TCRdb fed the 5' RACE reads into MiXCR, producing one record per CDR3 protein. The table has about 500,000 distinct CDR3 sequences, 20% seen once. Germline CDR1 KGHDR, CDR2 SFDVKD. Trimming shortened V by 0 bases and J by 4 bases, and 13 bases separated the two germline ends. The CDR3 has 16 amino acids. The TCR originated in an adult woman who had mild COVID-19 (a few samples of this study predate the infection). Cell type and time point are not known. This sequence joins TRBV24-1 and TRBJ2-3; D perhaps matches TRBD2 (6 bases). Sample: PBMCs or a T cell subset sorted from them (not recorded which). The CDR3 loop reads CATSDLGGKGADTQYF. Written as DNA, the CDR3 is TGTGCCACCAGTGATTTGGGGGGGAAAGGCGCAGATACGCAGTATTTT.